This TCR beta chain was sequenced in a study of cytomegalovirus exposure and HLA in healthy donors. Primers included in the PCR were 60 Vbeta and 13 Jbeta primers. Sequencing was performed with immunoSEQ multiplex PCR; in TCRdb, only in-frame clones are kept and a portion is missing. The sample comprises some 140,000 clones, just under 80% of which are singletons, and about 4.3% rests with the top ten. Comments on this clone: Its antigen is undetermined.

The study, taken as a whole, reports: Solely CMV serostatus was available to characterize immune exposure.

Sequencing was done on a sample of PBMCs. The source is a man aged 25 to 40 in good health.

The DNA of the CDR3 is TGTGCCAGCAGCGTAGTTACGGGCGGGTACAATGAGCAGTTCTTC. It yields the protein CASSVVTGGYNEQFF. The genes are TRBV9 and TRBJ2-1, with D perhaps matching TRBD2 (5 bases). In germline, CDR1 is SGDLS, CDR2 YYNGEE. The CDR3 spans 15 residues. Deletions cut 0 bases from V and 4 bases from J, with 11 bases between.